This is a list of T cell receptor beta chains from one sample in a study of cytotoxic CD8 clonotypes in ibrutinib-treated CLL. Only in-frame clones appear in the TCRdb table, and some are missing; sequencing was by immunoSEQ multiplex PCR. The sample yields 100,000 to 150,000 clones, approximately 85% seen once. Sequences were derived from PBMCs, sampled after 24 months of ibrutinib treatment. The source is a human donor with chronic lymphocytic leukemia. Both conserved end residues are part of each CDR3. The D gene is left open where the match is weak. Some rows mark clone size as missing; the rest say once, few, many or name a class of expanded clone.

>NA|TRBD1|TRBJ2-2|15|TRBV7-3
CASSARQGKNGELFF
TGTGCCAGCAGCGCCCGACAGGGAAAAAACGGGGAGCTGTTTTTT
>NA|NA|TRBJ2-5|14|TRBV5-1
CASSPGHTGETQYF
TGCGCCAGCAGCCCAGGACACACCGGAGAGACCCAGTACTTC
>NA|NA|TRBJ1-2|14|TRBV4-3
CASSQERGNYGYTF
TGCGCCAGCAGCCAAGAGAGGGGAAACTATGGCTACACCTTC
>NA|NA|TRBJ2-2|17|TRBV7-9
CASSPRIQDLNTGELFF
TGTGCCAGCAGCCCCCGAATCCAGGATTTGAACACCGGGGAGCTGTTTTTT
>NA|TRBD1|TRBJ2-5|17|TRBV28
CASSFIRQGARGETQYF
TGTGCCAGCAGTTTTATCCGACAGGGGGCGCGGGGCGAGACCCAGTACTTC
>NA|NA|TRBJ2-1|11|TRBV20-1
CSARDLNEQFF
TGCAGTGCTAGAGATCTCAATGAGCAGTTCTTC
>NA|NA|TRBJ1-4|14|TRBV28
CASSLSPGEEKLFF
TGTGCCAGCAGTTTATCCCCGGGTGAGGAAAAACTGTTTTTT
>NA|TRBD2|TRBJ2-1|15|TRBV6-6
CASSELAGGLIEQFF
TGTGCCAGCAGCGAACTAGCGGGGGGGCTTATTGAGCAGTTCTTC
>NA|TRBD2|TRBJ2-7|18|TRBV28
CASRPPGGATGGSYEQYF
TGTGCCAGCAGGCCCCCTGGAGGGGCGACGGGGGGCTCCTACGAGCAGTACTTC
>NA|TRBD1|TRBJ2-3|11|TRBV4-3
CASSNRGAQYF
TGCGCCAGCAGCAACAGGGGGGCGCAGTATTTT
>few|NA|TRBJ1-2|16|TRBV4-1
CASRLLGRGVNYGYTF
TGCGCCAGCAGGCTACTCGGGAGGGGCGTAAACTATGGCTACACCTTC
>NA|TRBD1|TRBJ1-4|14|TRBV6-5
CASTAEDRAEKLFF
TGTGCCAGCACCGCCGAGGACAGGGCTGAAAAACTGTTTTTT
>NA|NA|TRBJ1-1|13|TRBV6-1
CASSRRENTEAFF
TGTGCCAGCAGTCGGAGGGAGAACACTGAAGCTTTCTTT
>NA|TRBD1|TRBJ1-2|14|TRBV7-9
CASSHKQGHYGYTF
TGTGCCAGCAGCCATAAACAGGGGCACTATGGCTACACCTTC
>NA|NA|TRBJ1-2|16|TRBV6-1
CASSGDDRPRNYGYTF
TGTGCCAGCAGTGGAGATGACAGGCCACGTAACTATGGCTACACCTTC
>once|TRBD1|TRBJ2-5|16|TRBV4-1
CASSPPSGQGLRTQYF
TGCGCCAGCTCGCCTCCATCGGGACAGGGGCTGAGGACCCAGTACTTC
>NA|NA|TRBJ1-1|14|TRBV7-9
CASKGGRGHTEAFF
TGTGCCAGCAAAGGGGGACGGGGACACACTGAAGCTTTCTTT
>NA|TRBD2|TRBJ2-1|16|TRBV27
CASSLRSASGYNEQFF
TGTGCCAGCAGTTTAAGGTCTGCTAGCGGGTACAATGAGCAGTTCTTC
>NA|NA|TRBJ2-2|16|TRBV9
CASSVEPTSGSGELFF
TGTGCCAGCAGCGTAGAACCCACCTCGGGATCGGGGGAGCTGTTTTTT
>NA|NA|TRBJ2-7|14|TRBV5-5
CASSLSGATYEQYF
TGTGCCAGCAGCCTCAGCGGAGCGACCTACGAGCAGTACTTC
>NA|NA|TRBJ2-2|18|TRBV4-3
CASSQDTAHSLGTGELFF
TGCGCCAGCAGCCAAGATACGGCCCACTCCTTGGGCACCGGGGAGCTGTTTTTT
>NA|NA|TRBJ2-1|15|TRBV19
CASSTITQGYNEQFF
TGTGCCAGTAGTACGATCACCCAGGGTTACAATGAGCAGTTCTTC
>NA|TRBD1|TRBJ2-2|13|TRBV28
CASRDRATGELFF
TGTGCCAGCCGGGACAGGGCCACCGGGGAGCTGTTTTTT
>NA|NA|TRBJ2-1|13|TRBV11-3
CASSLDRHNEQFF
TGTGCCAGCAGCTTAGATCGGCACAATGAGCAGTTCTTC
>once|NA|TRBJ2-2|15|TRBV28
CATTTTGTQLGELFF
TGTGCCACAACTACTACGGGGACACAGCTTGGGGAGCTGTTTTTT
>NA|TRBD1|TRBJ2-7|16|TRBV28
CASSLWDRGRSYEQYF
TGTGCCAGCAGTTTATGGGACAGGGGGAGATCCTACGAGCAGTACTTC
>NA|NA|TRBJ1-1|11|TRBV30
CAWSNRLDAFF
TGTGCCTGGAGTAACAGGTTGGATGCTTTCTTT
>NA|NA|TRBJ2-7|13|TRBV18
CASTTGPMGEQYF
TGTGCCAGCACGACAGGCCCAATGGGCGAGCAGTACTTC
>once|NA|TRBJ2-5|17|TRBV2
CASSPSRPARIFGTQYF
TGTGCCAGCAGCCCCTCCAGGCCAGCCCGCATCTTCGGGACCCAGTACTTC
>few|NA|TRBJ2-1|14|TRBV19
CASSIGSGYNEQFF
TGTGCCAGTAGTATAGGGTCTGGGTACAATGAGCAGTTCTTC
>NA|TRBD1|TRBJ1-4|19|TRBV4-3
CASGGSGTGGAGTNEKLFF
TGCGCCAGCGGGGGTTCCGGGACAGGGGGCGCGGGGACTAATGAAAAACTGTTTTTT
>NA|NA|TRBJ1-1|14|TRBV9
CASSSGTLNTEAFF
TGTGCCAGCAGCTCTGGGACACTGAACACTGAAGCTTTCTTT
>NA|NA|TRBJ2-5|14|TRBV25-1
CASSGNRGGETQYF
TGTGCCAGCAGTGGAAACAGGGGGGGGGAGACCCAGTACTTC
>NA|NA|TRBJ2-2|15|TRBV5-1
CASSPSGTATGELFF
TGCGCCAGCAGCCCTTCCGGGACGGCCACCGGGGAGCTGTTTTTT
>NA|NA|TRBJ1-1|14|TRBV2
CASSYRAMNTEAFF
TGTGCCAGCAGTTACAGGGCCATGAACACTGAAGCTTTCTTT
>NA|NA|TRBJ2-7|14|TRBV7-9
CASSFERGSYEQYF
TGTGCCAGCAGCTTTGAGAGGGGTTCCTACGAGCAGTACTTC
>once|TRBD1|TRBJ2-7|15|TRBV5-1
CASSPGQGMSYEQYF
TGCGCCAGCAGCCCCGGACAGGGGATGTCCTACGAGCAGTACTTC
>NA|NA|TRBJ2-5|14|TRBV18
CASSPPGAGETQYF
TGTGCCAGCTCACCACCGGGGGCAGGAGAGACCCAGTACTTC
>NA|TRBD2|TRBJ2-6|16|TRBV9
CASSFGTSSGANVLTF
TGTGCCAGCAGCTTCGGGACTAGCTCTGGGGCCAACGTCCTGACTTTC
>NA|NA|TRBJ1-4|14|TRBV18
CASSEDNGFEKLFF
TGTGCCAGCTCAGAGGACAACGGCTTTGAAAAACTGTTTTTT
>few|NA|TRBJ2-3|11|TRBV29-1
CSVKVTDTQYF
TGCAGCGTTAAGGTCACAGATACGCAGTATTTT
>NA|NA|TRBJ1-4|15|TRBV6-1
CASSRDNHPNEKLFF
TGTGCCAGCTCCCGGGACAACCATCCTAATGAAAAACTGTTTTTT
>NA|NA|TRBJ2-7|13|TRBV5-1
CASSFGSSYEQYF
TGCGCCAGCAGCTTTGGGAGCTCCTACGAGCAGTACTTC
>NA|NA|TRBJ2-3|12|TRBV5-1
CASSPSTDTQYF
TGCGCCAGCAGCCCCAGCACAGATACGCAGTATTTT
>NA|NA|TRBJ2-3|16|TRBV5-1
CASSLSPRTRTDTQYF
TGCGCCAGCAGCTTGTCACCAAGGACGAGGACAGATACGCAGTATTTT
>NA|TRBD1|TRBJ1-1|13|TRBV11-2
CASRGQGWAEAFF
TGTGCCAGCAGGGGACAGGGATGGGCTGAAGCTTTCTTT
>NA|TRBD1|TRBJ2-7|15|TRBV28
CASSSPRTGGYEQYF
TGTGCCAGCAGTTCCCCCCGGACAGGGGGCTACGAGCAGTACTTC
>few|TRBD2|TRBJ2-7|13|TRBV30
CAWSRAGGDEQYF
TGTGCCTGGAGTCGAGCGGGGGGAGACGAGCAGTACTTC
>NA|TRBD2|TRBJ2-5|14|TRBV4-3
CASSQDRGEETQYF
TGCGCCAGCAGCCAAGATCGGGGGGAAGAGACCCAGTACTTC
>NA|NA|TRBJ2-3|12|TRBV14
CASSPTGLSQYF
TGTGCCAGCAGCCCCACCGGCTTGTCGCAGTATTTT
>NA|TRBD1|TRBJ1-5|21|TRBV10-1
CASSEQDRGRINGDSNQPQHF
TGCGCCAGCAGTGAACAAGACAGGGGGCGAATTAATGGGGATAGCAATCAGCCCCAGCATTTT
>many|TRBD1|TRBJ1-5|13|TRBV28
CATGQGADQPQHF
TGTGCGACGGGACAGGGGGCGGATCAGCCCCAGCATTTT
>once|NA|TRBJ2-1|14|TRBV9
CASSVDGGDNEQFF
TGTGCCAGCAGCGTAGACGGCGGGGACAATGAGCAGTTCTTC
>NA|NA|TRBJ1-5|13|TRBV2
CASSDQWGQPQHF
TGTGCCAGCAGCGATCAATGGGGTCAGCCCCAGCATTTT